These T cell receptor beta chains were read from a single sample in a study of T cells in Graves' hyperthyroidism and ophthalmopathy. TCRdb called the multiplex PCR reads again in MiXCR, with one record for every CDR3 protein. This sample has almost 600,000 distinct CDR3 sequences, with around 42% found just once. Sequenced: peripheral blood or thyroid tissue (not recorded which). These receptors originate from a woman under 30 with Graves' hyperthyroidism. Both conserved end residues are part of each CDR3. D genes are given only for firm matches. Where a row states a size, it is once, few, many or the class of an expanded clone; other rows omit it.

d_gene | j_gene | v_gene | abundance | len | CDR3nt | CDR3aa
TRBD1 | TRBJ2-7 | TRBV29-1 | . | 15 | TGCAGCGTCCCAATGCCTGGGACAGGGGTTTACGAGCAGTACTTC | CSVPMPGTGVYEQYF
TRBD2 | TRBJ2-1 | TRBV20-1 | . | 14 | TGCAGTGCTGCCCTTAGCGGGAGGGCCCTCGGGCAGTTCTTC | CSAALSGRALGQFF
. | TRBJ2-7 | TRBV7-2 | . | 15 | TGTGCCAGCAGCTTAGTACCCGGGGCCAACTACGAGCAGTACTTC | CASSLVPGANYEQYF
. | TRBJ2-7 | TRBV24-1 | many | 11 | TGTGCCACCAGTCAAGGATACGAGCAGTACTTC | CATSQGYEQYF
TRBD1 | TRBJ1-6 | TRBV18 | . | 17 | TGTGCCAGCTCACCACCAGAGACAGGGCGCGGGGATTCACCCCTCCACTTT | CASSPPETGRGDSPLHF
TRBD1 | TRBJ1-2 | TRBV4-1 | many | 16 | TGCGCCAGCAGCCAACCGGGGACAGGAGGGAAGGGCGGCTACACCTTC | CASSQPGTGGKGGYTF
TRBD2 | TRBJ2-1 | TRBV4-1 | . | 15 | TGTGCCAGCAGTATGACTAGCGGGAGGTCCAATGAGCAGTTCTTC | CASSMTSGRSNEQFF
. | TRBJ2-7 | TRBV9 | many | 15 | TGTGCCAGCAGCGTAGGACAGGCGAATTCCTACGAGCAGTACTTC | CASSVGQANSYEQYF
. | TRBJ2-2 | TRBV5-1 | many | 14 | TGCGCCAGCAGCTTTAGCAGGGTCACCGGGGAGCTGTTTTTT | CASSFSRVTGELFF
. | TRBJ1-1 | TRBV20-1 | once | 14 | TGCAGTGCCCTCCAGGGAGGGGAGGTCACTGAAGCTTTCTTT | CSALQGGEVTEAFF
. | TRBJ2-5 | TRBV7-9 | . | 13 | TGTGCCAGCAGCGGGCAGGCTGGGGAGACCCAGTACTTC | CASSGQAGETQYF
. | TRBJ2-5 | TRBV6-5 | many | 13 | TGTGCCAGCAGAGCACAGGAGCCCCAGACCCAGTACTTC | CASRAQEPQTQYF
. | TRBJ2-2 | TRBV7-9 | few | 15 | TGTGCCAGCAGCTTAGTGGCCAGGATTACCGGGGAGCTGTTTTTT | CASSLVARITGELFF
. | TRBJ2-7 | TRBV7-6 | many | 14 | TGTGCCAGCAGCTTAACACAGGGAAGCTACGAGCAGTACTTC | CASSLTQGSYEQYF
. | TRBJ2-7 | TRBV9 | . | 13 | TGTGCCAGCAGCGGGTATCCAACCTACGAGCAGTACTTC | CASSGYPTYEQYF
TRBD2 | TRBJ2-7 | TRBV14 | . | 14 | TGTGCCAGCAGCCAAGGAGCGGGAGTGGGGGAGCAGTACTTC | CASSQGAGVGEQYF
. | TRBJ1-1 | TRBV25-1 | . | 12 | TGTGCCGCCGGGACAACGGTCGATGAAGCTTTCTTT | CAAGTTVDEAFF